This T cell receptor beta chain was documented in a study of shared clonotypes between healthy human individuals. CDR1 is SNHLY and CDR2 is FYNNEI in the germline V gene. The CDR3 extends over 16 amino acids. Deletions cut 6 bases from V and 3 bases from J, with 21 bases between. Repertoires were generated with immunoSEQ multiplex PCR, while TCRdb's copy carries only in-frame clones and drops some. Of 1 million to 1.2 million clones listed, 60% to 80% are singletons. This sequence was found in a man aged 18-30 years in good health. Some clones in this sample may be carry-over from other donors' samples. The chain carries TRBV2 and TRBJ2-7, with D perhaps assigned TRBD1 or TRBD2 (5 bases each). The specimen was memory CD4+ T cells from PBMCs. Sample subset: CD45RA-negative fraction. CDR3 loop: CASRITEGTGGYEQYF. As DNA, the CDR3 is TGTGCCAGCAGGATCACGGAAGGGACCGGCGGCTACGAGCAGTACTTC.